One and the same sample provided the 18 T cell receptor beta chains below, sequenced in a study of cytomegalovirus exposure and HLA in healthy donors. With 60 Vbeta and 13 Jbeta primers, the PCR was carried out. Here immunoSEQ multiplex PCR was the method, and the copy in TCRdb shows in-frame clones only, minus some. The sample lists tens of thousands of clones; 65% to 85% were seen once. The sample was PBMCs. The receptors here all came from a girl aged 2 to 10 in good health and CMV-seropositive.

The rearrangement links TRBV5-5 to TRBJ2-7; possibly TRBD1 for D (6 bases). The germline CDR1 and CDR2 sequences are SGHKS and YYEKEE (reference sequence). This CDR3 spans 12 amino acids. Trimming took 6 bases from V and 4 from J, leaving 11 bases between them. CDR3 nucleotides: TGTGCCAGCACACAGGGAAGGTACGAGCAGTACTTC. Protein: CASTQGRYEQYF.

The chain carries TRBV6-4 and TRBJ2-1, with 8 bases aligning to TRBD2. V lost 2 bases to trimming and J lost 4 bases; unmatched junction nucleotides: 7. CDR3 length: 16 residues. The germline CDR1 and CDR2 sequences are MRHNA and SNTAGT. As DNA, the CDR3 is TGTGCCAGCAGTGACCCACGGACTAGCAATTACAATGAGCAGTTCTTC. As protein: CASSDPRTSNYNEQFF.

The V gene is TRBV4-1, the J gene TRBJ2-1, with TRBD2 as a possible D gene (5 bases). CDR3 length equals 15 residues. Germline V CDR1 and CDR2: MGHRA, YSYEKL. Trimming removed 2 bases from V and 8 bases from J, with 16 bases in between. CDR3 in DNA: TGCGCCAGCAGCCAACCGATAGGACTCATGGATGAGCAGTTCTTC. Protein product: CASSQPIGLMDEQFF.

This clone has only one observation. The chain employs TRBV2 and TRBJ1-5; TRBD1 agrees at 7 bases. Losses at the gene ends were 8 bases for V and 5 bases for J; bases not matched to a gene: 12. Germline CDR1 and CDR2: SNHLY and FYNNEI. This CDR3 contains 15 residues. The CDR3 DNA sequence: TGTGCCAGCGGTCCTGACAGGGCAATGGATCAGCCCCAGCATTTT. It codes for CASGPDRAMDQPQHF.

This clone was observed a single time. CDR3 sequence reads: CASSLPRVVSGANVLTF. The CDR3 coding sequence is TGCGCCAGCAGCCTCCCCCGGGTGGTATCTGGGGCCAACGTCCTGACTTTC. The rearrangement uses TRBV5-1 and TRBJ2-6, with D uncertain. Trimming stripped 4 bases from V and 1 base from J, with 15 bases between. From germline, CDR1 is SGHRS and CDR2 YFSETQ. This CDR3 is built from 17 residues.

The chain carries TRBV30 and TRBJ1-5; tentatively, D is TRBD1 (6 bases). V was pared by 2 bases and J by 7 bases, with 15 bases between. CDR1 and CDR2 (germline): GTSNPN, SVGIG (reference sequence). This CDR3 has 14 residues. CDR3 coding DNA: TGTGCCTGGAGTAAATGGGCAGGGGACCAGCCCCAGCATTTT. Translated, it gives CAWSKWAGDQPQHF.

The rearrangement links TRBV5-8 to TRBJ2-1; 10 bases fit TRBD1. CDR3 size: 15 residues. Germline V CDR1 and CDR2: SGHTS, YDEGEE. The ends lost 3 bases at V and 6 bases at J; junction bases unmatched: 6. Written as DNA, the CDR3 is TGTGCCAGCAGCTGGTGGACAGGGGGTCGCAATGAGCAGTTCTTC. This encodes CASSWWTGGRNEQFF.

The J gene is TRBJ2-7, the V gene TRBV19, with 8 bases identical to TRBD1. The CDR3 spans 13 residues. V shed 5 bases, J shed 5 bases, and the junction held 5 bases outside the gene matches. Germline V CDR1 and CDR2: LNHDA, SQIVND (reference sequence). The CDR3 sequence: CASSLTGVNEQYF. The CDR3 region has the DNA TGTGCCAGTAGTCTGACAGGGGTGAACGAGCAGTACTTC. Filled out from reference TRBV19 and TRBJ2-7, the complete variable domain reads DGGITQSPKYLFRKEGQNVTLSCEQNLNHDAMYWYRQDPGQGLRLIYYSQIVNDFQKGDIAEGYSVSREKKESFPLTVTSAQKNPTAFYLCASSLTGVNEQYFGPGTRLTVT.

The V gene is TRBV7-2, the J gene TRBJ1-2; D might be TRBD1 (5 bases). V lost 6 bases and J lost 0, with 14 bases in between. Germline CDR1 reads SGHTA; CDR2 reads FQGNSA. The CDR3 consists of 15 residues. The CDR3 DNA reads as TGTGCCAGCAGACCTGCGACAGTTACTAACTATGGCTACACCTTC. Protein sequence: CASRPATVTNYGYTF.

The chain uses TRBV29-1 and TRBJ2-4; no firm D call. The CDR3 has 12 residues. The germline V gene has CDR1 SQVTM and CDR2 ANQGSEA. Trimming left V 2 bases short and J 0 bases short, with 2 bases between. In DNA form, the CDR3 reads TGCAGCGTTGAACTAGCCAAAAACATTCAGTACTTC. Translating it yields CSVELAKNIQYF.

This chain joins TRBV9 and TRBJ2-6; no clear D gene. The CDR3 has 16 residues. Looked up from germline, CDR1 is SGDLS and CDR2 is YYNGEE. The V end lost 1 base, the J end lost 0 bases, and 8 bases lay between the germline ends. The CDR3 DNA is TGTGCCAGCAGCGTACAGACACGCTCTGGGGCCAACGTCCTGACTTTC. This translates into CASSVQTRSGANVLTF. The whole variable domain, remainder taken from reference TRBV9 and TRBJ2-6, is DSGVTQTPKHLITATGQRVTLRCSPRSGDLSVYWYQQSLDQGLQFLIQYYNGEERAKGNILERFSAQQFPDLHSELNLSSLELGDSALYFCASSVQTRSGANVLTFGAGSRLTVL.

DNA of the CDR3: TGTGCCAGCAGCTCCCTACAGGGCAATCAGCCCCAGCATTTT. This encodes CASSSLQGNQPQHF. The chain couples TRBV6-6 to TRBJ1-5; D might be TRBD1 (5 bases). The length of the CDR3 is 14 residues. Germline V lookup: CDR1 MNHNY, CDR2 SVGAGI (reference sequence). With 6 bases removed from V and 2 bases from J, the gap between germline ends came to 11 bases.

The V and J genes are TRBV5-4 and TRBJ2-2; tentatively, D is TRBD2 (5 bases). This CDR3 comprises 16 residues. V gave up 0 bases and J gave up 4 bases, with 13 bases separating them. In germline, CDR1 is SGHNT, CDR2 YYREEE (reference sequence). CDR3: CASSLARGFGTGELFF. The CDR3 DNA is TGTGCCAGCAGCTTGGCCCGGGGATTTGGCACCGGGGAGCTGTTTTTT.

This clone has just one count. The V gene is TRBV30, the J gene TRBJ2-2, with D possibly matching TRBD1 (6 bases). V lost 1 base and J 0 bases, leaving 9 bases between the germline ends. In germline, CDR1 is GTSNPN, CDR2 SVGIG (reference sequence). The CDR3 is made up of 15 amino acids. The chain's CDR3 is CAWSGGQSNTGELFF. The CDR3 nucleotides are TGTGCCTGGAGTGGAGGACAGTCGAACACCGGGGAGCTGTTTTTT.

V gene TRBV7-2 combines with J gene TRBJ1-2; tentatively, D is TRBD1 (6 bases). Germline CDR1 and CDR2: SGHTA and FQGNSA. CDR3 length: 17 amino acids. Trimming cost V 8 bases and J 0 bases, with 22 bases left between them. The CDR3 coding sequence is TGTGCCAGCTCGACTGGGATTCAGGGGCGAGCTAACTATGGCTACACCTTC. Translated, it gives CASSTGIQGRANYGYTF.

The V call is TRBV27, the J call TRBJ2-3; 12 nucleotides line up with TRBD2. Germline CDR1 is MNHEY and CDR2 is SMNVEV (reference sequence). The V gene end was trimmed by 4 bases and the J gene end by 2 bases; junction bases not matched to a gene: 22. The CDR3 runs to 22 residues. This chain's CDR3 is CASSYGGTSGQPNPLVTDTQYF. As DNA, the CDR3 is TGTGCCAGCAGTTATGGGGGGACTAGCGGGCAACCCAATCCTCTGGTCACAGATACGCAGTATTTT.

This clone was recorded once. The rearrangement uses TRBV5-4 and TRBJ2-3; 12 bases agree with TRBD2. This CDR3 is built from 16 residues. CDR1 and CDR2 from the germline V gene are SGHNT and YYREEE (reference sequence). Trimming cost V 0 bases and J 3 bases; bases outside gene matches: 2. The DNA of the CDR3 is TGTGCCAGCAGCTTGGGAACTAGCGGGAGGACAGATACGCAGTATTTT. Its translation: CASSLGTSGRTDTQYF.

This chain joins TRBV5-4 and TRBJ2-2, with D possibly being TRBD2 (6 bases). Trimming removed 7 bases at V and 5 bases at J, with 12 bases between. Germline V gene lookup returns CDR1 SGHNT and CDR2 YYREEE (reference sequence). This CDR3 spans 13 amino acids. CDR3 sequence (DNA): TGTGCCAGCTCCGGGACTGAGACCGGGGAGCTGTTTTTT. It specifies CASSGTETGELFF.